Listed below are T cell receptor beta chains from one sample, sequenced in a study of blood T cell repertoires in COVID-19. Only in-frame clones appear in the TCRdb table, and some are missing; sequencing was by immunoSEQ multiplex PCR. The sample shows about 89,000 clones, roughly 88% of them seen only once. Sequenced material: peripheral blood. The receptors here all came from a man aged 60-69 years with acute or convalescent COVID-19. CDR3s include the opening cysteine and the closing phenylalanine or tryptophan. The D gene is left open where the match is weak. Clone size appears in some rows only: once, few, many, or a class for an expanded clone.

clone size,CDR3 length,D gene,V gene,J gene,CDR3 DNA,CDR3 protein
.,13,.,TRBV2,TRBJ2-5,TGTGCCAGCGTGAGAGGGGGGGTGGAGACCCAGTACTTC,CASVRGGVETQYF
few,12,.,TRBV19,TRBJ1-2,TGTGCGGCGACAGGCTGGGGCTATGGCTACACCTTC,CAATGWGYGYTF
.,11,.,TRBV2,TRBJ1-1,TGTGCCAGCAAGAGAACCTTTGAAGCTTTCTTT,CASKRTFEAFF
.,14,TRBD1,TRBV3-1/TRBV3-2,TRBJ1-1,TGTGCCAGCATCTCCAAGGGGGCGCCGGGTGAAGCTTTCTTT,CASISKGAPGEAFF
once,13,.,TRBV19,TRBJ1-1,TGTGCCAGTAGTATTACTGTGAACACTGAAGCTTTCTTT,CASSITVNTEAFF
.,15,.,TRBV18,TRBJ1-6,TGTGCCAGCTCACCGAGCCAGGTGAATAATTCACCCCTCCACTTT,CASSPSQVNNSPLHF
.,13,.,TRBV27,TRBJ2-7,TGTGCCAGCAGTTTATTGAGCGGCTACGAGCAGTACTTC,CASSLLSGYEQYF
.,15,.,TRBV11-2,TRBJ2-7,TGTGCCAGCAGCACAGGGAGTCTTGCAGCCTACGAGCAGTACTTC,CASSTGSLAAYEQYF
.,13,.,TRBV28,TRBJ1-1,TGTGCCAGCAGTTTGACAGCTAACACTGAAGCTTTCTTT,CASSLTANTEAFF
.,13,TRBD2,TRBV4-2,TRBJ2-1,TGTGCCAGCAGCCAAGAGGGGGGGAATGAGCAGTTCTTC,CASSQEGGNEQFF
.,13,.,TRBV7-9,TRBJ2-7,TGTGCCAGCAGCTTTGGGGGGAGTGGAGAGCAGTACTTC,CASSFGGSGEQYF
few,14,.,TRBV7-9,TRBJ2-7,TGTGCCAGCAGCTTAGCGGGAGACCTCTACGAGCAGTACTTC,CASSLAGDLYEQYF
.,14,TRBD1,TRBV5-1,TRBJ1-5,TGCGCCAGCAGCCCGCAGGGGGCGGATCAGCCCCAGCATTTT,CASSPQGADQPQHF
.,14,TRBD1,TRBV5-1,TRBJ2-7,TGCGCCAGCAGCTCCGACAGGGGTGGTAGTGAGCAGTACTTC,CASSSDRGGSEQYF
.,15,TRBD2,TRBV24-1,TRBJ2-3,TGTGCCACCTCTTATGGCGGGAGTAGCACAGATACGCAGTATTTT,CATSYGGSSTDTQYF
.,17,TRBD1,TRBV28,TRBJ1-1,TGTGCCAGCAGTTCCCACAGGGGGGCCGCTTGGAACACTGAAGCTTTCTTT,CASSSHRGAAWNTEAFF
.,16,.,TRBV19,TRBJ1-4,TGTGCCAGTAGTATCACCCTAGGCAGGGGCGGTGAAAAACTGTTTTTT,CASSITLGRGGEKLFF
.,12,TRBD1,TRBV6-5,TRBJ1-1,TGTGCCAGCAGGACAGGGATGGGTGAAGCTTTCTTT,CASRTGMGEAFF
.,15,TRBD2,TRBV15,TRBJ2-2,TGTGCCACCAGCGGAGCGGGAGATAAGGCCGGGGAGCTGTTTTTT,CATSGAGDKAGELFF
.,15,.,TRBV3-1/TRBV3-2,TRBJ1-6,TGTGCCAGCAGCCGCCTCGACAGGCGGAATTCACCCCTCCACTTT,CASSRLDRRNSPLHF
.,16,TRBD1,TRBV4-2,TRBJ1-5,TGTGCCAGCAGCCCCCATCGGACAGGGAGGGACGGAACCCAGCATTTT,CASSPHRTGRDGTQHF
.,12,.,TRBV6-5,TRBJ1-1,TGTGCCAGCAGCCCCTTAGGGGCTGAAGCTTTCTTT,CASSPLGAEAFF
.,15,TRBD1,TRBV5-1,TRBJ2-2,TGCGCCGGTAGGAAGACAGGGGCGGACACCGGGGAGCTGTTTTTT,CAGRKTGADTGELFF
.,15,TRBD1,TRBV7-9,TRBJ1-2,TGTGCCAGCAGCAACGTGGACAGGGGGCGGGATGGCTACACCTTC,CASSNVDRGRDGYTF
once,15,TRBD2,TRBV5-1,TRBJ2-7,TGCGCCAGCAGCTCTACCGGGACTAGCGGGAAGGCGCAGTACTTC,CASSSTGTSGKAQYF